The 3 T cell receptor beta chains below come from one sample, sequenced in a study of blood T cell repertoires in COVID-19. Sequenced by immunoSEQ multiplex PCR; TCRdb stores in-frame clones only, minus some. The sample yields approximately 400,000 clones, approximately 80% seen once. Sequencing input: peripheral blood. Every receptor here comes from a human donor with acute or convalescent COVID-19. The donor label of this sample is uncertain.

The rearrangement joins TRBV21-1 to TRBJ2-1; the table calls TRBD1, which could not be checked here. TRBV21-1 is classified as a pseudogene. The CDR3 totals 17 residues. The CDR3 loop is CASSRGRGRSTYNEQFF. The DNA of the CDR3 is TGTGCCAGCAGCAGAGGTAGGGGCAGATCCACCTACAATGAGCAGTTCTTC.

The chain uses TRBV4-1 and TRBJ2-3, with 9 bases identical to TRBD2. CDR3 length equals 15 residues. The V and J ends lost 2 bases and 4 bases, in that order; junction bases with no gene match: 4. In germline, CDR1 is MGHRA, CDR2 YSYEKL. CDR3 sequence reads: CASSQYGGGADTQYF. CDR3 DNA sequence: TGCGCCAGCAGCCAATACGGCGGGGGGGCAGATACGCAGTATTTT.

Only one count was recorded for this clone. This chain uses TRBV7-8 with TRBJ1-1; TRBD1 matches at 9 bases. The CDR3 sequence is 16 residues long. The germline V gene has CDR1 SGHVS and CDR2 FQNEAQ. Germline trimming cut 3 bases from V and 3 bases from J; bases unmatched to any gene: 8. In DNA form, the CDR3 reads TGTGCCAGCAGCTTGGGACAGGGCATAATGTACACTGAAGCTTTCTTT. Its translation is CASSLGQGIMYTEAFF.